This T cell receptor beta chain is drawn from a study of CD8 T cells in ankylosing spondylitis. Points from the study as a whole: Clones tied to disease were said to be significantly enriched in matched ankylosing spondylitis synovial fluid. Disease-linked clones displayed a CD8+ phenotype and appeared relatively rarely in peripheral blood. A TCR beta motif of about eight highly homologous variants seemed to mark ankylosing spondylitis blood.

Quantitative 5'-RACE with molecular barcodes produced the TCR beta libraries. Each CDR3 protein gets one entry after TCRdb re-called the 5' RACE reads with MiXCR. The sample holds 500,000 to 550,000 distinct CDR3 sequences; about 13% are singletons and the top ten take under 7.5%. This clonotype was counted between two and nine times. Its antigen is not identified. Deletions cut 1 base from V and 4 bases from J, with 8 bases between. CDR1 and CDR2 (germline): SGHRS, YFSETQ. The length of the CDR3 is 13 residues. The sample taken for sequencing was blood, either unsorted or a sorted T cell fraction (not recorded which). The chain is built from TRBV5-1 and TRBJ1-1; D gene ambiguous. The TCR comes from a male donor with ankylosing spondylitis. The CDR3 DNA sequence: TGCGCCAGCAGCTTGATTTCGTCCACTGAAGCTTTCTTT. Translation: CASSLISSTEAFF. Looking up the rest from reference TRBV5-1 and TRBJ1-1 gives the full variable domain: KAGVTQTPRYLIKTRGQQVTLSCSPISGHRSVSWYQQTPGQGLQFLFEYFSETQRNKGNFPGRFSGRQFSNSRSEMNVSTLELGDSALYLCASSLISSTEAFFGQGTRLTVV.